Listed below are T cell receptor beta chains from one sample, sequenced in a study of T-cell memory formation after mild COVID-19. TCRdb redid the calling of the 5' RACE reads with MiXCR, one entry per CDR3 protein. This table holds 100,000 or so distinct CDR3 sequences, over 8.5% found once. The specimen sequenced was PBMCs or a T cell subset sorted from them (not recorded which). These receptors were taken from a man aged 18 to 29 who had mild COVID-19 (a few samples of this study predate the infection). Cell type and time point are not known. The CDR3 runs from the conserved cysteine through the conserved F or W. Each record gives: D gene, clone size, CDR3 length, J gene, V gene, CDR3 protein, CDR3 DNA. D genes are given only for firm matches. Where a row states a size, it is once, few, many or the class of an expanded clone; other rows omit it.

TRBD1 | few | 14 | TRBJ2-7 | TRBV11-2 | CASSSTGGSNEQYF | TGTGCCAGCAGCTCGACAGGGGGCTCGAACGAGCAGTACTTC
TRBD1 | few | 12 | TRBJ1-1 | TRBV9 | CASSVGTGEIFF | TGTGCCAGCAGCGTAGGGACAGGGGAGATCTTCTTT
TRBD2 | - | 16 | TRBJ2-1 | TRBV12-3/TRBV12-4 | CASSGTSGTSYNEQFF | TGTGCCAGCAGTGGGACTAGCGGGACCTCCTACAATGAGCAGTTCTTC
TRBD2 | - | 17 | TRBJ2-7 | TRBV5-1 | CASSPLGLAGGAYEQYF | TGCGCCAGCAGCCCCCTCGGGCTAGCGGGGGGCGCCTACGAGCAGTACTTC
- | - | 14 | TRBJ2-1 | TRBV20-1 | CSARRPGLAAEQFF | TGCAGTGCTAGGAGGCCGGGCCTGGCCGCTGAGCAGTTCTTC
TRBD2 | few | 15 | TRBJ2-2 | TRBV9 | CASSLGGTNTGELFF | TGTGCCAGCTCTCTCGGGGGGACGAACACCGGGGAGCTGTTTTTT
TRBD2 | - | 17 | TRBJ2-1 | TRBV6-5 | CASSYSNSGSSYNEQFF | TGTGCCAGCAGTTACTCAAATAGCGGGAGCTCCTACAATGAGCAGTTCTTC
- | many | 14 | TRBJ2-6 | TRBV30 | CACQKDSGANVLTF | TGTGCCTGCCAGAAAGACTCTGGGGCCAACGTCCTGACTTTC
TRBD1 | few | 14 | TRBJ1-5 | TRBV18 | CASSLTGVGQPQHF | TGTGCCAGCTCACTAACAGGGGTCGGACAGCCCCAGCATTTT
- | many | 12 | TRBJ2-2 | TRBV12-3/TRBV12-4 | CASARRAGELFF | TGTGCCAGCGCCCGTAGGGCCGGGGAGCTGTTTTTT
TRBD2 | - | 16 | TRBJ2-3 | TRBV20-1 | CSANSLGGGSTDTQYF | TGCAGTGCCAATAGCCTCGGGGGGGGAAGCACAGATACGCAGTATTTT
- | - | 14 | TRBJ1-1 | TRBV7-9 | CASSLSGGNTEAFF | TGTGCCAGCAGCTTATCGGGGGGTAACACTGAAGCTTTCTTT
- | few | 14 | TRBJ1-3 | TRBV5-6 | CASSLGLPGNTIYF | TGTGCCAGCAGCTTGGGACTCCCTGGAAACACCATATATTTT
TRBD2 | - | 20 | TRBJ2-6 | TRBV6-5 | CASSLWTSGGPISGANVLTF | TGTGCCAGCAGCCTCTGGACTAGCGGGGGGCCTATCTCTGGGGCCAACGTCCTGACTTTC
TRBD2 | - | 18 | TRBJ2-1 | TRBV4-3 | CASSQDLTSGLGYNEQFF | TGCGCCAGCAGCCAAGATCTGACCTCGGGACTAGGGTACAATGAGCAGTTCTTC
- | - | 14 | TRBJ2-5 | TRBV29-1 | CSVGFGGLQETQYF | TGCAGCGTTGGGTTCGGGGGGCTCCAAGAGACCCAGTACTTC
- | many | 13 | TRBJ2-4 | TRBV7-9 | CASSPTPDSNQYF | TGTGCCAGCAGCCCTACCCCGGACAGTAATCAGTACTTC
- | few | 17 | TRBJ2-5 | TRBV7-9 | CASSYSGTPPPGETQYF | TGTGCCAGCAGCTACTCCGGGACTCCCCCGCCGGGTGAGACCCAGTACTTC
- | few | 14 | TRBJ1-4 | TRBV5-1 | CASSLFGLNEKLFF | TGCGCCAGCAGCTTGTTTGGGCTGAATGAAAAACTGTTTTTT
- | many | 14 | TRBJ2-5 | TRBV20-1 | CSARGGGAQETQYF | TGCAGTGCTAGAGGTGGGGGGGCACAAGAGACCCAGTACTTC
- | once | 15 | TRBJ2-3 | TRBV6-6 | CASSYSWGYTDTQYF | TGTGCCAGCAGTTACTCGTGGGGATACACAGATACGCAGTATTTT
- | - | 13 | TRBJ2-1 | TRBV30 | CAWRGVNYNEQFF | TGTGCCTGGAGGGGGGTCAACTACAATGAGCAGTTCTTC
- | - | 18 | TRBJ1-4 | TRBV7-9 | CASSHKFTGTVSNEKLFF | TGTGCCAGCAGCCACAAATTTACCGGGACGGTCAGCAATGAAAAACTGTTTTTT
- | - | 15 | TRBJ2-1 | TRBV27 | CASSLFLSSYNEQFF | TGTGCCAGCAGTTTATTTCTGAGCTCCTACAATGAGCAGTTCTTC
TRBD1 | - | 17 | TRBJ2-2 | TRBV18 | CASSTTSGQGLTGELFF | TGTGCCAGCTCAACGACCTCGGGACAGGGTCTCACCGGGGAGCTGTTTTTT
- | few | 15 | TRBJ2-3 | TRBV7-9 | CASSYDTGGSDTQYF | TGTGCCAGCAGCTACGATACGGGGGGCTCAGATACGCAGTATTTT
- | few | 11 | TRBJ2-7 | TRBV6-1 | CASIRRSEQYF | TGTGCCAGCATCCGCCGGAGCGAGCAGTACTTC
- | few | 17 | TRBJ2-7 | TRBV6-2/TRBV6-3 | CASSYSKASGSSYEQYF | TGTGCCAGCAGTTACTCGAAAGCGTCAGGGAGCTCCTACGAGCAGTACTTC
TRBD1 | - | 15 | TRBJ1-3 | TRBV7-6 | CASSFLQGAGNTIYF | TGTGCCAGCAGTTTTCTACAGGGGGCTGGAAACACCATATATTTT
- | - | 13 | TRBJ1-1 | TRBV10-3 | CAIREGENTEAFF | TGTGCCATCAGGGAGGGGGAAAACACTGAAGCTTTCTTT
TRBD1 | few | 16 | TRBJ2-2 | TRBV7-2 | CASSSPTGFRTGELFF | TGTGCCAGCAGCTCCCCGACAGGGTTCCGCACCGGGGAGCTGTTTTTT
TRBD1 | - | 14 | TRBJ2-3 | TRBV12-3/TRBV12-4 | CASRRDRGGDTQYF | TGTGCCAGCAGACGGGACAGGGGGGGAGATACGCAGTATTTT
- | many | 15 | TRBJ1-5 | TRBV20-1 | CSASYGRGGNQPQHF | TGCAGTGCTAGTTATGGACGTGGGGGCAATCAGCCCCAGCATTTT
- | - | 12 | TRBJ1-2 | TRBV20-1 | CSAIKVNYGYTF | TGCAGTGCCATAAAGGTTAACTATGGCTACACCTTC
TRBD1 | - | 18 | TRBJ2-2 | TRBV4-1 | CASSQEIGGWTPTGELFF | TGCGCCAGCAGCCAAGAAATAGGGGGCTGGACGCCCACCGGGGAGCTGTTTTTT
TRBD2 | - | 16 | TRBJ2-3 | TRBV4-2 | CASSPWTSGGTDTQYF | TGTGCCAGCAGCCCCTGGACTAGCGGGGGCACAGATACGCAGTATTTT
- | many | 11 | TRBJ2-5 | TRBV6-5 | CASPRGETQYF | TGTGCCAGCCCCCGGGGGGAGACCCAGTACTTC
- | few | 15 | TRBJ2-1 | TRBV19 | CASSIPTPPPDEQFF | TGTGCCAGTAGTATCCCGACTCCTCCTCCTGATGAGCAGTTCTTC
- | - | 15 | TRBJ2-1 | TRBV20-1 | CSARDLPGAYNEQFF | TGCAGTGCTAGAGATCTGCCGGGCGCCTACAATGAGCAGTTCTTC
TRBD1 | - | 16 | TRBJ2-7 | TRBV7-9 | CASSRRDRGIGYEQYF | TGTGCCAGCAGCCGACGGGACAGGGGTATTGGGTACGAGCAGTACTTC
- | - | 14 | TRBJ1-2 | TRBV6-5 | CASSPVGTGDGYTF | TGTGCCAGCAGTCCAGTCGGGACCGGGGATGGCTACACCTTC
TRBD2 | few | 15 | TRBJ2-3 | TRBV14 | CASIRRDYLGDTQYF | TGTGCCAGCATCCGAAGGGACTATCTGGGAGATACGCAGTATTTT
- | - | 16 | TRBJ1-1 | TRBV7-9 | CASSLETGGSNTEAFF | TGTGCCAGCAGCTTAGAGACAGGTGGATCAAACACTGAAGCTTTCTTT
TRBD2 | - | 15 | TRBJ2-1 | TRBV10-3 | CAISESSSGYNEQFF | TGTGCCATCAGTGAGTCGTCTAGCGGATACAATGAGCAGTTCTTC